The present T cell receptor beta chain was sequenced within a study of blood T cell repertoires in COVID-19. Across the whole study: Specimens from acute and convalescent COVID-19 originated in the United States, Italy and Spain. PBMCs, B-cell-depleted T cells, or T cells were the source of the cDNA or gDNA that made up the material.

Original handling: For nucleated cells, counts were estimated from reference gene primer amplification. The data were produced by immunoSEQ multiplex PCR, yet TCRdb's version contains in-frame clones alone and is incomplete. V and J calls and clone size come straight from that table; D and trimming were deduced from the DNA. The sample has 250,000 to 350,000 clones, 86% seen once. The TCR originated in a woman aged 25-40 years with active or convalescent COVID-19. Input material: peripheral blood.

The CDR3 reads CASGRQGTGELFF. Written as DNA, the CDR3 is TGTGCCAGCGGACGACAGGGGACCGGGGAGCTGTTTTTT. This rearrangement joins TRBV6-5 to TRBJ2-2; the match to TRBD1 covers 8 bases. The CDR3 runs to 13 residues. With V trimmed by 8 bases and J by 5 bases, 4 bases remained unmatched. Germline V CDR1 and CDR2: MNHEY, SVGAGI.